The 27 T cell receptor beta chains reported below all come from one sample, sequenced in a study of blood T cell repertoires in COVID-19. The data were produced by immunoSEQ multiplex PCR, yet TCRdb's version contains in-frame clones alone and is incomplete. The sample holds about 330,000 clones, 80% to 90% seen once. Input material: peripheral blood. All receptors derive from a man aged 25-45 years with COVID-19, enrolled during active disease.

The chain links TRBV11-2 to TRBJ1-1; a possible D gene is TRBD1 (5 bases). The CDR3 totals 15 residues. With 5 bases removed from V and 6 bases from J, the gap between germline ends came to 19 bases. Germline V gives CDR1 SGHAT, CDR2 FQNNGV. In DNA, the CDR3 is TGTGCCAGCAGCGTAATCAGGGCTGTCGTCCCTGAAGCTTTCTTT. Its protein is CASSVIRAVVPEAFF.

V gene TRBV11-2 combines with J gene TRBJ2-1, with TRBD2 identical over 11 bases. This CDR3 spans 15 amino acids. J gave up 9 bases and V 1 base, and 5 bases lay outside the gene matches. The germline CDR1 and CDR2 sequences are SGHAT and FQNNGV. The CDR3 nucleotides read TGTGCCAGCAGCTTAGGTAGCGGGGGGGTCCTTGAGCAGTTCTTC. The encoded protein is CASSLGSGGVLEQFF.

The chain couples TRBV5-1 to TRBJ2-2; D may be TRBD1 (5 bases). The CDR3 has 14 amino acids. Germline CDR1 reads SGHRS; CDR2 reads YFSETQ. V dropped 7 bases and J dropped 3 bases, with 13 bases sitting between them. CDR3 region: CASRATVDTGELFF. The CDR3 bases are TGCGCCAGCCGCGCGACAGTGGACACCGGGGAGCTGTTTTTT.

This chain uses TRBV7-9 with TRBJ1-4; TRBD1 agrees at 8 bases. The CDR3 runs to 14 residues. Losses at the gene ends were 4 bases for V and 4 bases for J; bases not matched to a gene: 2. Germline V CDR1 and CDR2: SEHNR, FQNEAQ (reference sequence). CDR3 region: CASSYRGDNEKLFF. The CDR3, as DNA: TGTGCCAGCAGCTACAGGGGGGATAATGAAAAACTGTTTTTT.

The chain links TRBV7-5 to TRBJ2-7; TRBD2 reflects the table's D call only, with no check against the DNA. TRBV7-5 is an annotated pseudogene. This CDR3 has 14 residues. The CDR3 loop is CARSPFTGGYEQYF. Written as DNA, the CDR3 is TGTGCCAGAAGCCCATTTACGGGGGGGTACGAGCAGTACTTC.

This chain links TRBV12-3 or TRBV12-4 with TRBJ1-1; 10 bases fit TRBD1. V shed 6 bases, J shed 11 bases, and the junction held 9 bases outside the gene matches. The CDR3 has 13 amino acids. CDR3: CASSLWTGQGAFF. In DNA, the CDR3 is TGTGCCAGCAGCTTATGGACGGGACAGGGGGCTTTCTTT.

This chain uses TRBV30 with TRBJ2-1, with D maybe TRBD2 (5 bases). Germline CDR1 is GTSNPN and CDR2 is SVGIG (reference sequence). V was cut by 0 bases and J by 3 bases, with 15 bases left in between. The CDR3 is 16 residues long. DNA of the CDR3: TGTGCCTGGAGTGTGGGAGTAACGGAGAACTACAATGAGCAGTTCTTC. It specifies CAWSVGVTENYNEQFF.

The rearrangement links TRBV11-1 to TRBJ1-1; no reliable D call. The CDR3 has 14 amino acids. From germline, CDR1 is SGHAT and CDR2 FQDESV (reference sequence). Trimming pared 2 bases from V and 1 base from J, leaving 8 bases between. CDR3 sequence: CASSLTRQNTEAFF. CDR3 nucleotides: TGTGCCAGCAGCTTAACCAGACAGAACACTGAAGCTTTCTTT.

The chain combines TRBV11-2 with TRBJ2-1; the D gene is possibly TRBD1 (6 bases). Germline-derived CDR1 and CDR2 are SGHAT and FQNNGV. The CDR3 runs to 13 residues. The V end was cut by 6 bases, the J end by 10 bases, with 16 bases between. The DNA of the CDR3 is TGTGCCAGCAGGGCTCAGGGGAACAGCGAGCAGTTCTTC. Translated: CASRAQGNSEQFF.

The CDR3 region is CASSLGGGDTGELFF. The DNA for the CDR3 is TGTGCCAGCAGCTTGGGTGGCGGGGACACCGGGGAGCTGTTTTTT. The rearrangement uses TRBV11-3 and TRBJ2-2; weak D call: TRBD2 (6 bases). Germline V gives CDR1 SGHNT, CDR2 YENEEA. The V and J ends lost 3 bases and 3 bases respectively, with 11 bases between them. The CDR3 consists of 15 residues.

This chain links TRBV27 with TRBJ1-4; TRBD1 is a possible D gene (5 bases). Trimming pared 2 bases from V and 3 bases from J, leaving 13 bases between. From germline, CDR1 is MNHEY and CDR2 SMNVEV (reference sequence). This CDR3 has 16 residues. The CDR3 nucleotides read TGTGCCAGCAGTTTAAAAGGGGTTAGGGCTAATGAAAAACTGTTTTTT. Protein product: CASSLKGVRANEKLFF.

The rearrangement links TRBV29-1 to TRBJ2-1; the D is unclear. CDR1 is SQVTM, CDR2 ANQGSEA, per germline. The CDR3 length is 13 residues. Trimming took 4 bases from V and 1 from J, leaving 8 bases between them. The CDR3 reads CSVGFESYNEQFF. The CDR3 DNA sequence: TGCAGCGTTGGGTTTGAGTCCTACAATGAGCAGTTCTTC.

The rearrangement links TRBV6-2 or TRBV6-3 to TRBJ2-3; 7 nucleotides align to TRBD2. The CDR3 sequence is 16 residues long. After removal of 3 bases from V and 2 bases from J, the junction contained 8 bases not matched to a gene. The germline CDR1 and CDR2 sequences are MNHEY and SVGEGT. CDR3 nucleotides: TGTGCCAGCAGTTATTTGCGGGGGACCTTCACAGATACGCAGTATTTT. Residues: CASSYLRGTFTDTQYF.

This clone was seen only once. V is TRBV6-6 and J is TRBJ1-2; 8 nucleotides agree with TRBD1. CDR1 and CDR2 from the germline V gene are MNHNY and SVGAGI (reference sequence). V lost 5 bases and J lost 2; bases outside the gene matches: 13. CDR3 length equals 17 residues. The CDR3 DNA follows: TGTGCCAGCAGTCCCATGCCCCCTGGACAGGGAAACTATGGCTACACCTTC. Protein product: CASSPMPPGQGNYGYTF.

This chain joins TRBV30 and TRBJ2-3; 15 nucleotides match TRBD2. The V gene end was trimmed by 1 base and the J gene end by 5 bases; junction bases not matched to a gene: 7. Germline CDR1 is GTSNPN and CDR2 is SVGIG (reference sequence). The CDR3 covers 17 residues. CDR3 amino acids: CAWSETGTSGGQDTQYF. In nucleotides, the CDR3 is TGTGCCTGGAGTGAGACCGGGACTAGCGGGGGGCAAGATACGCAGTATTTT.

The chain uses TRBV7-3 and TRBJ1-1, with 8 bases matching TRBD1. The germline CDR1 and CDR2 sequences are SGHTA and FQGTGA. J lost 9 bases, V lost 4 bases, and 10 bases had no gene match. The CDR3 length is 14 residues. CDR3 region: CASSSQGAGSKAFF. DNA for the CDR3: TGTGCCAGCAGCTCTCAGGGGGCAGGATCCAAAGCTTTCTTT.

This clone came up a few times. CDR3 in amino acids: CASSQDGGNTGELFF. The CDR3 DNA reads TGCGCCAGCAGCCAAGATGGCGGGAACACCGGGGAGCTGTTTTTT. The chain uses TRBV4-3 and TRBJ2-2; unclear D gene. Germline assignment: CDR1 LGHNA and CDR2 YSLEER. V lost 0 bases, J lost 1 base, and 6 bases lay in between. CDR3 length: 15 residues.

The rearrangement links TRBV28 to TRBJ2-7, with D unclear. This CDR3 contains 12 residues. Trimming took 3 bases from V and 6 from J, leaving 9 bases between them. Germline-derived CDR1 and CDR2 are MDHEN and SYDVKM. CDR3 amino acids: CASSFRIGEQYF. CDR3 bases: TGTGCCAGCAGTTTTAGAATTGGCGAGCAGTACTTC.

The chain links TRBV2 to TRBJ1-1, with D tentatively TRBD1 (5 bases). The germline V gene encodes CDR1 SNHLY and CDR2 FYNNEI. Trimming shortened V by 6 bases and J by 5 bases, and 16 bases separated the two germline ends. The CDR3 consists of 14 residues. In DNA form, the CDR3 reads TGTGCCAGCAGGACCCCCTTTAGGGGAACTGAAGCTTTCTTT. Translation gives CASRTPFRGTEAFF.

This chain connects TRBV4-3 to TRBJ2-1, with D possibly being TRBD2 (6 bases). V lost 3 bases, J lost 12 bases, and 12 bases lay in between. The germline gives CDR1 LGHNA, CDR2 YSLEER. The CDR3 has 12 amino acids. Written as DNA, the CDR3 is TGCGCCAGCAGCCATGGGTTGGGAGGGCAGTTCTTC. It specifies CASSHGLGGQFF.

CDR3 sequence (DNA): TGTGCCAGCAGTATGAACGGGTTCAGTGAAAAACTGTTTTTT. This gives the protein CASSMNGFSEKLFF. The chain recombines TRBV27 with TRBJ1-4; the D is unclear. The germline V gene encodes CDR1 MNHEY and CDR2 SMNVEV (reference sequence). The V end was cut by 5 bases, the J end by 7 bases, with 14 bases between. The CDR3 has 14 amino acids. The full variable domain, completed using reference TRBV27 and TRBJ1-4, is EAQVTQNPRYLITVTGKKLTVTCSQNMNHEYMSWYRQDPGLGLRQIYYSMNVEVTDKGDVPEGYKVSRKEKRNFPLILESPSPNQTSLYFCASSMNGFSEKLFFGSGTQLSVL.

This chain links TRBV5-6 with TRBJ1-2; perhaps TRBD1 as D (5 bases). Germline-derived CDR1 and CDR2 are SGHDT and YYEEEE. This CDR3 spans 15 amino acids. The germline V and J ends were trimmed by 1 base and 2 bases, with 12 bases remaining between them. The CDR3 loop reads CASSLIGDRNYGYTF. The DNA of the CDR3 is TGTGCCAGCAGCTTGATAGGGGATCGGAACTATGGCTACACCTTC.

The V gene is TRBV18, the J gene TRBJ1-1, with 9 bases fitting TRBD1. V was clipped by 3 bases and J by 1 base; unmatched bases: 3. The germline CDR1 and CDR2 sequences are KGHSH and LQKENI. The CDR3 length is 15 residues. The CDR3 region has the DNA TGTGCCAGCTCACCTCAGGACAGGGGGAACACTGAAGCTTTCTTT. Amino acid sequence: CASSPQDRGNTEAFF.

The CDR3 nucleotides read TGTGCCAGCAGCTTAGGGACTAGCGGGGGAGAGACCCAGTACTTC. As protein: CASSLGTSGGETQYF. The chain carries TRBV11-3 and TRBJ2-5; 13 bases fit TRBD2. V lost 1 base to trimming and J lost 4 bases; unmatched junction nucleotides: 0. Germline V gives CDR1 SGHNT, CDR2 YENEEA. The CDR3 loop spans 15 amino acids.

The rearrangement joins TRBV7-3 to TRBJ1-1, with TRBD1 as a possible D gene (5 bases). Germline assignment: CDR1 SGHTA and CDR2 FQGTGA. V was shortened by 5 bases and J by 7 bases, with 20 bases between the two germline ends. This CDR3 has 15 residues. CDR3 coding DNA: TGTGCCAGCAGCGCCCACCAGGGTCCGGGGGTTGAAGCTTTCTTT. This gives the protein CASSAHQGPGVEAFF.

This clone occurred a few times. The chain carries TRBV4-2 and TRBJ2-7; no clear D. The V and J ends lost 1 base and 0 bases respectively, with 7 bases between them. Germline V gives CDR1 LGHNA, CDR2 YNFKEQ. The CDR3 loop spans 14 amino acids. The chain's CDR3 is CASSQATSSYEQYF. The CDR3 DNA reads as TGTGCCAGCAGCCAAGCTACGAGCTCCTACGAGCAGTACTTC.

J is TRBJ2-3 and V is TRBV5-1, with TRBD2 matching 10 bases. Germline V lookup: CDR1 SGHRS, CDR2 YFSETQ. V gave up 4 bases and J gave up 1 base; unmatched junction bases: 3. This CDR3 has 15 residues. The CDR3 sequence is CASSVGTSGTDTQYF. CDR3 DNA: TGCGCCAGCAGCGTCGGGACTAGCGGCACAGATACGCAGTATTTT.